This T cell receptor beta chain was sequenced for a study of T-cell reconstitution after alpha-beta-depleted transplantation in children. The study, taken as a whole, reports: Recipient T cells and thymic progenitors that survived were the source of the high TCRbeta diversity seen at day 60 in some patients. It was newly produced T cells that mostly accounted for T-cell counts and diversity one year after transplant. Expanded graft clones, several hundred of them, were reportedly the source of alpha-beta T cells about two months after transplant.

CDR3 length: 17 residues. From germline, CDR1 is LGHDT and CDR2 YNNKEL (reference sequence). The ends lost 1 base at V and 5 bases at J; junction bases unmatched: 10. With regard to this clonotype: Its antigen is undetermined.

As it was prepared, the TCRbeta library received unique molecular identifiers. Each CDR3 protein is one row after TCRdb ran MiXCR on the PCR reads. This repertoire shows 90,000 to 100,000 distinct CDR3 sequences, 23% found once; its top ten account for about a fifth. The specimen was PBMCs, collected before TCRalphabeta/CD19-depleted stem cell transplant. This receptor was identified in a boy aged 2 to 10 with acute lymphoblastic leukemia, due to receive a stem cell transplant. V is TRBV3-1 and J is TRBJ2-1; TRBD2 agrees at 8 bases. The CDR3 reads CASSQVGGATADNEQFF. CDR3 nucleotides: TGTGCCAGCAGCCAAGTCGGGGGGGCCACCGCGGACAATGAGCAGTTCTTC.